This T cell receptor beta chain was recorded in a study of blood T cell repertoires in COVID-19 (TCRdb year 2020). For context, the study as a whole: Collaborator samples came from the United States, Italy and Spain and covered acute and convalescent phases of COVID-19. The prospective study material was composed of cDNA or gDNA derived from T cells, B-cell-depleted T cells, or PBMCs. Subjects who had been exposed to COVID-19, were actively infected with it, or had recovered from it provided the deeply sampled blood TCRbeta repertoires that made up the dataset. The repertoires were made available in a free public database intended to serve as a resource for research on the immune response to SARS-CoV-2. The samples were drawn from two sources: the first 160 participants of the ongoing ImmuneRACE study, and over 1,000 subjects contributed by 6 global collaborators. Nearly every sample came with metadata listing a de-identified subject ID, COVID-19 status, age in years and sex. Where available, HLA class I and class II types were taken from metadata supplied by the sample provider and were not determined by assay-based typing. Results and caveats for the whole study, not just this receptor: The amount of clinical and demographic metadata varied by source and participant and was provided uncurated.

The CDR3 holds 14 amino acids from the cysteine to the phenylalanine. The sequence is cut down to CDR3 DNA, 42 bases in frame from base 1. A distance of 14 bases separates the germline ends of V and J, which lose 2 bases and 6 bases respectively. In the germline V gene, CDR1 corresponds to SGDLS and CDR2 to YYNGEE. The collaborating institutions used their own protocols to collect whole blood in K2EDTA tubes. For TCRbeta analysis, collaborators shipped samples as frozen whole blood, isolated PBMCs, or DNA extracted from either of those sample types. TCRbeta CDR3 regions were amplified from genomic DNA by means of the immunoSEQ Assay, a bias-controlled multiplex PCR. As for how the authors treated the data: Nucleated cell counts per sample were estimated from amplification of reference gene primers within the assay. To quantify the absolute abundance of each unique TCRbeta CDR3 rearrangement, sequence reads were collapsed and filtered. Productive Simpson clonality was computed per sample as the square root of Simpson's diversity index over productive rearrangements. In its TCRdb copy, this immuneACCESS table keeps in-frame sequences only and misses some clones. Where compared with another copy, unresolved V genes explain less than half of these, and the others have no known cause. V, J and clone size reflect that table, while D and trimming were determined from the DNA. This sample has 60,000 or so clones in its table, and 80% to 85% of those were observed once. The ten largest account for 10% to 15% of the sample.

This clone was seen just once. This clone's antigen is unknown. No clone much larger than this one lies a single base away; base qualities are absent. The sample taken for sequencing was peripheral blood. The rearranged chain carries TRBV9 and TRBJ1-2; the D gene is perhaps TRBD1, from 6 matching bases. The clonotype originates from a woman of 80 years or more with acute or convalescent COVID-19. The CDR3 protein is CASSVGEGDNGYTF. DNA sequence: TGTGCCAGCAGCGTTGGGGAGGGGGACAATGGCTACACCTTC.